The 26 T cell receptor beta chains given below trace back to one sample, sequenced in a study of T cell responses to AZD1222 COVID-19 vaccine (TCRdb year 2021). The time point tag for this specimen amounts to: baseline before first vaccination. Taken with the paper, the label for treatment or condition translates to: meningococcal conjugate vaccine given as trial control. Libraries came from the immunoSEQ multiplex PCR assay. TCRdb mirrors the immuneACCESS table, restricted to in-frame sequences. Some clones are absent from its copies; in checked studies, under half trace to an unresolved V gene, and the reason for the others is unknown. This sample holds approximately 220,000 clones; around 93% were observed only once. The ten largest clones add up to around 1% of the sample. Source: peripheral blood, taken on day 0 of MenACWY control vaccination. The receptors originated from an adult in good health.

A note on this clone: Additional DNA sequences in this sample encode the identical CDR3. The gene calls are TRBV5-1 and TRBJ1-4; D perhaps matches TRBD1 (5 bases). CDR3 length: 15 amino acids. CDR1 is SGHRS and CDR2 is YFSETQ in the germline V gene. V gave up 0 bases and J gave up 1 base, with 7 bases separating them. CDR3 in DNA: TGCGCCAGCAGCTTGGCGGGGGGAACTAATGAAAAACTGTTTTTT. Translation: CASSLAGGTNEKLFF. Variable domain in full (rest from reference TRBV5-1 and TRBJ1-4): KAGVTQTPRYLIKTRGQQVTLSCSPISGHRSVSWYQQTPGQGLQFLFEYFSETQRNKGNFPGRFSGRQFSNSRSEMNVSTLELGDSALYLCASSLAGGTNEKLFFGSGTQLSVL.

This rearrangement joins TRBV10-3 to TRBJ1-6, with D perhaps matching TRBD1 (5 bases). Germline assignment: CDR1 ENHRY and CDR2 SYGVKD. Trimming cost V 3 bases and J 9 bases, with 12 bases left between them. CDR3 size: 14 residues. The CDR3 DNA follows: TGTGCCATCAGTGAAAGGGACCAAGGTTCACCCCTCCACTTT. Translation gives CAISERDQGSPLHF.

The chain is built from TRBV16 and TRBJ2-5; D is perhaps TRBD1 or TRBD2 (5 bases each). Germline loops: CDR1 KGHSY, CDR2 FQNENV. This CDR3 comprises 13 residues. The V end lost 6 bases, the J end lost 7 bases, and 15 bases lay between the germline ends. The CDR3 sequence is CASRTGQEGTQYF. The CDR3 DNA sequence: TGTGCCAGCAGAACCGGACAAGAGGGGACCCAGTACTTC. Variable domain in full (rest from reference TRBV16 and TRBJ2-5): GEEVAQTPKHLVRGEGQKAKLYCAPIKGHSYVFWYQQVLKNEFKFLISFQNENVFDETGMPKERFSAKCLPNSPCSLEIQATKLEDSAVYFCASRTGQEGTQYFGPGTRLLVL.

The chain couples TRBV3-1 (or the pseudogene TRBV3-2) to TRBJ1-1; D unresolved. The CDR3 extends over 12 amino acids. The ends were cut back, 1 base at V and 8 bases at J, with 8 bases in the middle. The germline CDR1 and CDR2 sequences are LGHDT and YNNKEL (reference sequence). This chain's CDR3 is CASSQANREAFF. The DNA for the CDR3 is TGTGCCAGCAGCCAAGCTAATCGGGAAGCTTTCTTT.

This chain connects TRBV4-2 to TRBJ2-1, with D maybe TRBD2 (5 bases). Germline assignment: CDR1 LGHNA and CDR2 YNFKEQ. The length of the CDR3 is 15 residues. The V gene lost 0 bases and the J gene lost 0 bases, with 6 bases spanning the gap. CDR3 DNA: TGTGCCAGCAGCCAAGATAGCGCCTCCTACAATGAGCAGTTCTTC. Its translation: CASSQDSASYNEQFF.

This clone was seen just once. V gene TRBV24-1 combines with J gene TRBJ2-1; TRBD2 matches at 9 bases. V shed 2 bases and J 3 bases; nucleotides not matched to a gene: 10. The CDR3 has 18 amino acids. The germline V gene encodes CDR1 KGHDR and CDR2 SFDVKD. CDR3 sequence: CATSDSGNRLAVYNEQFF. DNA for the CDR3: TGTGCCACCAGTGATTCCGGAAATAGACTAGCGGTCTACAATGAGCAGTTCTTC.

This rearrangement joins TRBV2 to TRBJ1-1; D remains ambiguous. Trimming shortened V by 9 bases and J by 1 base, and 12 bases separated the two germline ends. Per germline, CDR1 SNHLY and CDR2 FYNNEI. This CDR3 is 13 amino acids long. CDR3 DNA: TGTGCCAGTAAAGACCCAGGGAACACTGAAGCTTTCTTT. Residues: CASKDPGNTEAFF.

The gene calls are TRBV5-4 and TRBJ2-1, with 11 positions matching TRBD2. Germline V gene sequence: CDR1 SGHNT, CDR2 YYREEE (reference sequence). The CDR3 is 17 residues long. The trim removed 0 bases at V and 0 bases at J, leaving 2 bases unmatched. CDR3 amino acids: CASSLELAGASYNEQFF. The DNA for the CDR3 is TGTGCCAGCAGCTTGGAACTAGCGGGGGCCTCCTACAATGAGCAGTTCTTC.

This chain links TRBV5-1 with TRBJ1-5; D is possibly TRBD1 (5 bases). V lost 4 bases and J 2 bases, leaving 10 bases between the germline ends. The length of the CDR3 is 14 residues. Germline V lookup: CDR1 SGHRS, CDR2 YFSETQ. The CDR3 coding sequence is TGCGCCAGCAGCCGGGGAGGGGGCAATCAGCCCCAGCATTTT. It translates to CASSRGGGNQPQHF. Full variable domain (remainder filled in from reference TRBV5-1 and TRBJ1-5): KAGVTQTPRYLIKTRGQQVTLSCSPISGHRSVSWYQQTPGQGLQFLFEYFSETQRNKGNFPGRFSGRQFSNSRSEMNVSTLELGDSALYLCASSRGGGNQPQHFGDGTRLSIL.

V and J are TRBV13 and TRBJ1-6; 10 nucleotides align to TRBD1. CDR1 PRHDT and CDR2 FYEKMQ come from the germline V gene (reference sequence). After removal of 5 bases from V and 9 bases from J, the junction contained 10 bases not matched to a gene. The CDR3 length is 16 residues. The CDR3 loop is CASSTRTGGRFSPLHF. Here the CDR3 DNA reads TGTGCCAGCAGCACCCGGACAGGGGGACGTTTTTCACCCCTCCACTTT.

The rearrangement joins TRBV30 to TRBJ1-1; D unresolved. Germline assignment: CDR1 GTSNPN and CDR2 SVGIG (reference sequence). V was trimmed by 0 bases and J by 1 base, leaving 6 bases between them. This CDR3 has 13 amino acids. The CDR3 loop is CAWSVQQNTEAFF. CDR3 in DNA: TGTGCCTGGAGTGTACAGCAGAACACTGAAGCTTTCTTT.

The chain joins TRBV4-3 to TRBJ1-5; D call uncertain. V shed 5 bases and J shed 0 bases, with 14 bases lying between them. Germline-derived CDR1 and CDR2 are LGHNA and YSLEER. This CDR3 has 16 residues. The CDR3: CASSTEVGYSNQPQHF. The CDR3 bases are TGCGCCAGCAGCACCGAGGTGGGGTATAGCAATCAGCCCCAGCATTTT.

The CDR3 is CAWSGDSVRYF. CDR3 bases: TGTGCCTGGAGTGGGGACTCCGTCCGATACTTC. This rearrangement joins TRBV30 to TRBJ2-5; TRBD2 is a possible D gene (6 bases). CDR3 length: 11 residues. CDR1 and CDR2 (germline): GTSNPN, SVGIG (reference sequence). The V and J ends lost 1 base and 14 bases respectively, with 14 bases between them.

The gene calls are TRBV5-1 and TRBJ2-2; maybe TRBD2 (5 bases). There are 15 residues in the CDR3. The germline V gene encodes CDR1 SGHRS and CDR2 YFSETQ. Trimming took 1 base from V and 3 from J, leaving 10 bases between them. CDR3 sequence reads: CASSLHLADTGELFF. The DNA for the CDR3 is TGCGCCAGCAGCTTGCACCTAGCTGACACCGGGGAGCTGTTTTTT.

This sequence joins TRBV23-1 and TRBJ1-3; D remains unclear. TRBV23-1 is an open reading frame whose function is uncertain. Trimming took off 0 bases at V and 2 bases at J, with 8 bases between the two ends. This CDR3 spans 15 amino acids. CDR3 sequence reads: CASSQSPDPGNTIYF. The DNA for the CDR3 is TGCGCCAGCAGTCAATCGCCGGATCCTGGAAACACCATATATTTT.

The chain combines TRBV28 with TRBJ1-1; no clear D gene. In germline, CDR1 is MDHEN, CDR2 SYDVKM. The CDR3 is 13 amino acids. Trimming removed 8 bases at V and 0 bases at J, with 10 bases between. As DNA, the CDR3 is TGTGCCAGCGTCTCCAGTATGAACACTGAAGCTTTCTTT. Its protein product is CASVSSMNTEAFF.

The rearrangement uses TRBV4-1 and TRBJ2-7; no clear D gene. Germline CDR1 MGHRA, CDR2 YSYEKL. Trimming took off 0 bases at V and 2 bases at J, with 8 bases between the two ends. The CDR3 totals 14 residues. CDR3 coding DNA: TGCGCCAGCAGCCAAGATGCAGTAACCTACGAGCAGTACTTC. Its protein product is CASSQDAVTYEQYF.

This rearrangement joins TRBV28 to TRBJ1-4; D gene ambiguous. V was cut by 6 bases and J by 12 bases, with 17 bases left in between. The CDR3 covers 13 residues. CDR1 is MDHEN and CDR2 is SYDVKM in the germline V gene. The CDR3 region has the DNA TGTGCCAGCAGCCCCTGGCTACAACGGGAACTGTTTTTT. Protein sequence: CASSPWLQRELFF.

This chain connects TRBV3-1 (or the pseudogene TRBV3-2) to TRBJ1-4, with unresolved D. V lost 2 bases, J lost 7 bases, and 5 bases lay in between. The V gene's germline CDR1 is LGHDT and CDR2 YNNKEL (reference sequence). The CDR3 has 12 amino acids. The CDR3 protein is CASSQFTEKLFF. DNA of the CDR3: TGTGCCAGCAGCCAATTTACTGAAAAACTGTTTTTT.

J is TRBJ2-7 and V is TRBV10-3; TRBD2 matches 8 bases. Germline V gene data show CDR1 as ENHRY and CDR2 as SYGVKD. CDR3 length: 12 amino acids. V lost 10 bases to trimming and J lost 0 bases; unmatched junction nucleotides: 2. CDR3 coding DNA: TGTGCCACCGGGACTAGCTCCTACGAGCAGTACTTC. It translates to CATGTSSYEQYF.

This chain joins TRBV6-5 and TRBJ2-5; 10 bases are a match to TRBD2. J was trimmed by 4 bases and V by 6 bases; bases with no gene match: 8. Germline V gives CDR1 MNHEY, CDR2 SVGAGI. The CDR3 contains 15 residues. In DNA, the CDR3 is TGTGCCAGCAGATTCGAGCGGGGGGGCCCAGAGACCCAGTACTTC. It is translated as CASRFERGGPETQYF.

The chain is built from TRBV3-1 (or the pseudogene TRBV3-2) and TRBJ1-2, with TRBD1 as a possible D gene (5 bases). The CDR3 is 13 residues long. Trimming stripped 0 bases from V and 8 bases from J, with 10 bases between. CDR1 LGHDT and CDR2 YNNKEL come from the germline V gene (reference sequence). The CDR3 DNA sequence: TGTGCCAGCAGCCAAGACCAGGGCCGAGGCTACACCTTC. This translates into CASSQDQGRGYTF.

The gene calls are TRBV19 and TRBJ1-4, with TRBD1 matching over 9 bases. The CDR3 length is 15 residues. Unmatched junction bases numbered 6, after V lost 4 bases and J lost 6 bases. CDR1 and CDR2 (germline): LNHDA, SQIVND (reference sequence). The CDR3 DNA reads as TGTGCCAGTAGTACAGGACAGGGGAACTATGAAAAACTGTTTTTT. It specifies CASSTGQGNYEKLFF.

The rearrangement joins TRBV19 to TRBJ1-1; D is unclear. Germline CDR1 and CDR2: LNHDA and SQIVND (reference sequence). CDR3 size: 14 residues. V lost 3 bases and J 2 bases, leaving 10 bases between the germline ends. CDR3 amino acids: CASSIGDGNTEAFF. CDR3 coding DNA: TGTGCCAGTAGTATCGGGGATGGTAACACTGAAGCTTTCTTT.

Only one count was recorded for this clone. The V and J genes are TRBV18 and TRBJ1-2, with 7 nucleotides matching TRBD1. In germline, CDR1 is KGHSH, CDR2 LQKENI. The length of the CDR3 is 15 residues. With V trimmed by 3 bases and J by 5 bases, 9 bases remained unmatched. CDR3 loop: CASSPLDREAYGYTF. The CDR3 DNA reads TGTGCCAGCTCACCTCTCGACAGGGAGGCATATGGCTACACCTTC.

J is TRBJ2-7 and V is TRBV27; D is possibly TRBD1 (6 bases). V shed 2 bases and J shed 4 bases, with 9 bases lying between them. The CDR3 is made up of 13 amino acids. The germline gives CDR1 MNHEY, CDR2 SMNVEV (reference sequence). CDR3 nucleotide sequence: TGTGCCAGCAGTTTAGGGACAATGTACGAGCAGTACTTC. As protein: CASSLGTMYEQYF.